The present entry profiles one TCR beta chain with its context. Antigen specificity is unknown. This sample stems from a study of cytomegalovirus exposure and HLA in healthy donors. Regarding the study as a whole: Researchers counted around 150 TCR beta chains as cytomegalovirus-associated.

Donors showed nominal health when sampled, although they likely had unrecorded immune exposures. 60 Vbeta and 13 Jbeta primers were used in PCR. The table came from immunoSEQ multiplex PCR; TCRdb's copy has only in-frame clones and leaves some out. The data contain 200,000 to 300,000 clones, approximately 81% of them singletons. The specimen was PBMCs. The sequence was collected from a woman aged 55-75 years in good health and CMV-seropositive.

The CDR3 sequence: CASSLRAPETQYF. DNA of the CDR3: TGTGCCAGCAGCTTAAGGGCCCCGGAGACCCAGTACTTC. The rearrangement joins TRBV7-3 to TRBJ2-5; D unresolved. V was trimmed by 1 base and J by 5 bases, leaving 8 bases between them. CDR1 SGHTA and CDR2 FQGTGA come from the germline V gene. This CDR3 region has 13 residues.